A single sample is the source of the 9 T cell receptor beta chains below, sequenced in a study of PD-L1 blockade in urothelial cancer. Profiled with immunoSEQ multiplex PCR; TCRdb holds only in-frame clones, not every one. The sample has about 45,000 clones, about four fifths seen once. Described time point: peripheral blood 6 weeks after treatment start. The sample was PBMCs, taken around atezolizumab (anti-PD-L1) treatment. All receptors derive from a man aged 60 to 75 with urothelial cancer.

The chain is built from TRBV12-5 and TRBJ1-5; the D gene is possibly TRBD1 (5 bases). Germline V gene data show CDR1 as LGHNT and CDR2 as FRNRAP. Deletions cut 6 bases from V and 12 bases from J, with 12 bases between. The CDR3 has 11 amino acids. This chain's CDR3 is CASGPYRGQHF. Written as DNA, the CDR3 is TGTGCTAGTGGCCCATATAGGGGCCAGCATTTT.

This CDR3 is CASRSATRNEQFF. Here the CDR3 DNA reads TGTGCCAGCAGATCGGCGACCAGGAATGAGCAGTTCTTC. The chain has TRBV28 and TRBJ2-1; no definite D call. Germline V CDR1 and CDR2: MDHEN, SYDVKM. The V and J ends lost 6 bases and 7 bases respectively, with 13 bases between them. This CDR3 spans 13 amino acids.

V is TRBV15 and J is TRBJ2-1; D is perhaps TRBD2 (5 bases). There are 15 residues in the CDR3. Germline V gives CDR1 LNHNV, CDR2 YYDKDF (reference sequence). The V end lost 0 bases, the J end lost 4 bases, and 10 bases lay between the germline ends. This CDR3 is CATSRDLREYNEQFF. CDR3 sequence (DNA): TGTGCCACCAGCAGAGATCTGAGGGAATACAATGAGCAGTTCTTC.

The V call is TRBV5-1, the J call TRBJ2-2; TRBD2 is a possible D gene (6 bases). The CDR3 is 14 residues long. CDR1 SGHRS and CDR2 YFSETQ come from the germline V gene. V was clipped by 2 bases and J by 4 bases, with 9 bases between them. CDR3 sequence (DNA): TGCGCCAGCAGCTTTGGAGGGGCCACCGGGGAGCTGTTTTTT. Its translation is CASSFGGATGELFF. The complete variable domain, with remaining parts taken from reference TRBV5-1 and TRBJ2-2, reads KAGVTQTPRYLIKTRGQQVTLSCSPISGHRSVSWYQQTPGQGLQFLFEYFSETQRNKGNFPGRFSGRQFSNSRSEMNVSTLELGDSALYLCASSFGGATGELFFGEGSRLTVL.

In this sample, this clone turned up once. The genes are TRBV29-1 and TRBJ2-7, with a possible D match to TRBD1 (6 bases). Germline loops: CDR1 SQVTM, CDR2 ANQGSEA. The CDR3 totals 15 residues. V was cut by 3 bases and J by 0 bases, with 15 bases left in between. The CDR3 nucleotides are TGCAGCGTTGAGAGACAGGCGGATGGCTCCTACGAGCAGTACTTC. Translation gives CSVERQADGSYEQYF.

V and J are TRBV2 and TRBJ1-1, with unresolved D. Germline-derived CDR1 and CDR2 are SNHLY and FYNNEI. CDR3 length: 15 amino acids. V was shortened by 3 bases and J by 1 base, with 12 bases between the two germline ends. CDR3 nucleotide sequence: TGTGCCAGCAGTGATCACAGCTTACCGAACACTGAAGCTTTCTTT. Protein: CASSDHSLPNTEAFF.

The V and J genes are TRBV6-5 and TRBJ1-3, with TRBD1 as a possible D gene (5 bases). The CDR3 totals 14 residues. The V end lost 6 bases, the J end lost 4 bases, and 13 bases lay between the germline ends. Germline V gives CDR1 MNHEY, CDR2 SVGAGI. This chain's CDR3 is CASRTQGRGNTIYF. CDR3 bases: TGTGCCAGCAGGACTCAGGGCAGAGGAAACACCATATATTTT.

Details on this clone: The sample has other DNA sequences that encode this CDR3 too. The rearrangement uses TRBV7-2 and TRBJ2-1; 10 positions match TRBD2. CDR1 is SGHTA, CDR2 FQGNSA, per germline. The V and J ends lost 5 bases and 1 base, in that order; junction bases with no gene match: 5. The CDR3 loop spans 16 amino acids. CDR3 coding DNA: TGTGCCAGCAGCCCAGAGACTAGCGGGTCCTACAATGAGCAGTTCTTC. It encodes CASSPETSGSYNEQFF.

The genes are TRBV7-6 and TRBJ1-5, with D possibly TRBD1 on 6 matching bases. Germline lookup yields CDR1 SGHVS and CDR2 FNYEAQ. Trimming stripped 9 bases from V and 0 bases from J, with 12 bases between. This CDR3 is 14 amino acids long. The chain's CDR3 is CARTGVYSNQPQHF. In nucleotides, the CDR3 is TGTGCCAGGACAGGCGTATATAGCAATCAGCCCCAGCATTTT.